This record concerns one TCR beta chain sequence. Its specific antigen is unknown. This sample was taken from a study of T cell clusters in autoimmune cytopenias (dated by TCRdb to about 2019). About the investigation overall: Among healthy donor controls, the mean age was 56 years, the median age was roughly 60 years, and 22 of 43 were female. A median TRB sequencing depth of around 53,000 reads per sample was reached, and a median of around 2,300 distinct TRB clonotypes per sample was obtained. Alongside healthy, CLL and autoimmune hepatitis controls, autoimmune cytopenia patients had their peripheral blood TRB and IGH repertoires sequenced at active disease and again during treatment follow-up. The study aimed to test whether autoimmune cytopenia patients carry a disease-specific immune repertoire signature usable as a blood-based biomarker. Controls were about two dozen age-matched healthy donors for primary cytopenia and about 14 age-matched CLL patients for secondary cytopenia. Autoimmune hepatitis repertoires were compared against about two dozen age- and sex-matched healthy donors. Broader findings and caveats from the paper: The T cell clusters were only ever defined in silico, so experimental validation of their functional role was still needed. Healthy donors had almost three times as many exclusive TRB clusters as active autoimmune hepatitis patients, a finding consistent with an autoimmunity-wide signature. GLIPH suggested that primary autoimmune cytopenia patients lacked physiological T cell clusters: roughly 50 clusters were exclusive to healthy donors versus fewer than 20 exclusive to patients. In the comparison of secondary cytopenia with CLL, no cluster-lack signature showed up, apparently because the dominant lymphoma-associated repertoire masked the signature. The TRB repertoire shifts, including less even repertoires in secondary cytopenia and CLL, mostly reflected lymphoma bias and not autoimmunity.

Each sample's TRB amplification started from approximately 240 ng of peripheral blood genomic DNA, which corresponds to some 36,000 genome equivalents. TRB rearrangements were amplified by multiplex PCR using a touch-down protocol with TRB-A and TRB-B primer pools mixed in one tube. Illumina adapters and sample indices were attached to the amplicons through two consecutive PCR reactions using Phusion HS II polymerase. The amplicons were purified from gel with the NucleoSpin Gel and PCR Clean-up kit, after which the amplicons were quantified by Qubit and checked for quality on an Agilent 2100 Bioanalyzer. Sequencing of the libraries was performed on an Illumina MiSeq with 600-cycle, single-indexed, paired-end runs. As for the authors' bioinformatics: Alignment and assembly of TRB reads were performed with MiXCR version 2.1.12 and the default MiXCR reference library. Each unique CDR3 nucleotide sequence defined a clone, and only productive sequences with at least two reads were analysed. Repertoire diversity was assessed with alpha-parameterized diversity profiles (alpha 0 to 5), including the Shannon (alpha 1) and Simpson (alpha 2) indices, which were computed with an R script. Combinatorial TRB VJ usage was computed with the tcR package and compared between cohorts by principal component analysis with ade4. GLIPH clustering of TCRbeta CDR3s was carried out on cohort pairs matched by age and read depth, and cluster frequencies were compared by Wilcoxon test. Through TCRdb reprocessing, the reads give one entry per CDR3 protein sequence; DNA is omitted. The V and J calls and clone size are TCRdb's, not the authors'. The sample table includes 3,500 to 4,500 distinct CDR3 sequences. The top ten clonotypes cover roughly 71% of the sample.

Reading the germline V gene (reference sequence) gives CDR1 LNHDA and CDR2 SQIVND. The CDR3, cysteine through phenylalanine, is 14 amino acids long. DNA is not recorded here. These records were also assigned to another study, of T cell repertoires in aging, cancer and after chemotherapy. Reported in the second study: Donors were distributed across six age groups ranging from 30 or younger to 70 or older, with at least three individuals included per group. TCR repertoires from healthy donor controls were recorded over periods of several months to years and showed clear clonal overlap between repeated samplings. In total, the full dataset held several million TCR reads. Compared with age-matched healthy donors, untreated patients with either hematological or solid cancers had significantly lower TCR diversity in the blood along with higher clonality. Declining TCR diversity with age in healthy donors was mainly explained by loss of richness; in cancer patients, loss of evenness also contributed. Median generation probability increased over the chemotherapy interval in both cancer cohorts, suggesting repertoire reconstitution through rebound thymic output. The authors noted that the repertoire data do not allow conclusions about immunological memory after chemotherapy. To examine immunoaging and T cell reconstitution after chemotherapy, the study profiled TCR beta repertoires in peripheral blood from healthy donors and cancer patients. Alongside fewer than 100 healthy donors serving as a reference group, the cohort included some 210 cancer patients, of whom some 91 had hematological cancers and more than 120 had solid cancers. TRB sequences were processed with MiXCR versions 2.12 and 3.0.5. The repertoire metrics were Shannon diversity, evenness, clonality (calculated as one minus evenness), and diversity profiles parameterized by alpha from 0 to 5. The IGoR algorithm was used to calculate generation probabilities of clones in the paired pre- and post-chemotherapy samples.

The chain is encoded by TRBV19 joined to TRBJ1-5; TCRdb's D call of TRBD1 is untestable without DNA. Input material: peripheral blood. This receptor was taken from a human donor in good health. For the CDR3, the sequence is CASSISGVHQPQHF.